This T cell receptor beta chain was captured in a study of type 1 regulatory T cells (dated by TCRdb to 2020 to 2023). In the study overall: An in vitro protocol by which a Tr1-enriched, alloantigen-specific CD4 T cell product named T-allo10 was generated was characterized in the study. T-allo10 was being tested clinically in patients with hematological malignancies who were undergoing allogeneic hematopoietic stem cell transplantation.

The study at large found these results: Compared with non-Tr1 cells, Tr1 cells had a narrower TCR repertoire, and the study took this difference to reflect clonal expansion driven by alloantigen.

Data came from an Illumina MiSeq. TCRdb cleaned the public reads at Q25 with fastp, built clones with MiXCR and kept in-frame beta chains. Rows merge per CDR3 protein into single entries with the most common DNA and genes. This sample holds 60,000 to 70,000 distinct CDR3 sequences; about 48% were observed only once. Around 2.1% of the sample is held by the ten biggest clonotypes. Comment on this clonotype: This clone's antigen is unknown. Within one base of it there is no much larger clone, and no base qualities were kept.

Its CDR3 holds 13 amino acids, cysteine through phenylalanine. Of the read, only the CDR3 DNA is kept; its 39 bases are in frame from base 1. The junction carries 16 bases between V and J, which are trimmed by 10 bases and 3 bases respectively. From the germline V gene (reference sequence), CDR1 is LNHDA and CDR2 is SQIVND. Recombination connected TRBV19 to TRBJ2-7, with TRBD1 perhaps the D gene, on 6 matching bases. The specimen sequenced was cultured non-Tr1 T cells, either the whole culture or a sorted T cell fraction (not recorded which). The cell subset or site label, read with the paper, signifies: non-Tr1 population from the T-allo10 product. This receptor was obtained from a human donor in good health. The CDR3 region reads CATKDSSFYEQYF. At the DNA level, the sequence is TGTGCCACCAAGGACAGCTCATTCTACGAGCAGTACTTC.